This T cell receptor (beta chain) was recovered during a study of response to subunit inactivated influenza vaccine. Study-wide results and caveats: Authors proposed each seasonal influenza vaccination draws in few new T cells.

This clonotype was detected a few times. Antigen: not known. Per the germline V gene, CDR1 is SGHTA and CDR2 is FQGNSA. Trimming cost V 2 bases and J 8 bases, with 9 bases left between them. This CDR3 contains 12 residues. TCRdb re-called the RT-PCR reads with MiXCR, one entry per CDR3 protein. Among about 650,000 distinct CDR3 sequences listed, 15% to 17% were seen once. This TCR was sampled from a man aged 45-65 years who received an inactivated influenza vaccine. Sequencing was performed on PBMCs from blood, taken 11 to 12 days after vaccination. The V call is TRBV7-2, the J call TRBJ1-2; D call uncertain. The CDR3 reads CASSLRLGGYTF. The CDR3 region has the DNA TGTGCCAGCAGCTTAAGGCTAGGGGGCTACACCTTC.